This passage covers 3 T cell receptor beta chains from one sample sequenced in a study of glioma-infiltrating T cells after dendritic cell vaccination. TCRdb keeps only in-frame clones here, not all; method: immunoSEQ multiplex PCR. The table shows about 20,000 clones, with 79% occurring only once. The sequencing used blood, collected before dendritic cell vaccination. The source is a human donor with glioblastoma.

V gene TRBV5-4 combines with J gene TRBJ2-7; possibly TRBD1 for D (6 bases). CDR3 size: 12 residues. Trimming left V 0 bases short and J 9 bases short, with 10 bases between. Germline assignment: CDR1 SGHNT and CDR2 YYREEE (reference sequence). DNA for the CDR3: TGTGCCAGCAGCTTGGGTACGACAGGGCAGTACTTC. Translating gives CASSLGTTGQYF. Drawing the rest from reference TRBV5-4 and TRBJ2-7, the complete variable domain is ETGVTQSPTHLIKTRGQQVTLRCSSQSGHNTVSWYQQALGQGPQFIFQYYREEENGRGNFPPRFSGLQFPNYSSELNVNALELDDSALYLCASSLGTTGQYFGPGTRLTVT.

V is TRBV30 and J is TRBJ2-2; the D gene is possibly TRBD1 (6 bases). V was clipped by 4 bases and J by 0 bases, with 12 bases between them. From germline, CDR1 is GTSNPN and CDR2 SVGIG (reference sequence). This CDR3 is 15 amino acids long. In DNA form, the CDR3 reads TGTGCCTGGACGATAGGACAGTCGAACACCGGGGAGCTGTTTTTT. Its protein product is CAWTIGQSNTGELFF.

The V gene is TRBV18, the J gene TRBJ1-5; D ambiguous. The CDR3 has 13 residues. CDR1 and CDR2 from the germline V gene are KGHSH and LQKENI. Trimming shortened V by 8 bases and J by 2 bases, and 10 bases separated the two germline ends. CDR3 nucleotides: TGTGCCAGCCGCGACGGGGGCAATCAGCCCCAGCATTTT. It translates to CASRDGGNQPQHF.